This entry features one T cell receptor beta chain sequence. The entry originates in a study of T-cell reconstitution after alpha-beta-depleted transplantation in children. Preparation of the TCRbeta library involved a method that used unique molecular identifiers. A single record per CDR3 protein comes from TCRdb applying MiXCR to the PCR reads. The table includes about 400,000 distinct CDR3 sequences, roughly 20% detected once. The receptor comes from a human donor who donated a stem cell graft to a child with acute myeloid leukemia. The sample here was PBMCs from the stem cell graft donor, taken from the stem cell graft.

DNA of the CDR3: TGCGCCAGTCGTCCCGGGACAGGGGACACTGAAGCTTTCTTT. This sequence encodes CASRPGTGDTEAFF. The rearrangement links TRBV4-1 to TRBJ1-1, with 10 bases aligning to TRBD1. The length of the CDR3 is 14 residues. The germline V gene has CDR1 MGHRA and CDR2 YSYEKL. Trimming removed 9 bases from V and 3 bases from J; junction bases left unmatched: 7.